Described below is a single T cell receptor beta chain sequence and its context. After removal of 5 bases from V and 4 bases from J, the junction contained 12 bases not matched to a gene. The germline V gene has CDR1 KGHSH and CDR2 LQKENI. This CDR3 contains 16 residues. This entry is derived from a study of cytomegalovirus exposure and HLA in healthy donors. The primer mix had 60 Vbeta and 13 Jbeta primers. Clones were read by immunoSEQ multiplex PCR, and TCRdb kept only the in-frame ones, dropping some. The data contain some 200,000 clones, about 80% of them singletons. The TCR originated in a woman between 40 and 50 years old in good health and CMV-seronegative. Sequencing used PBMCs. The V call is TRBV18, the J call TRBJ1-2, with 8 bases fitting TRBD1. DNA of the CDR3: TGTGCCAGCTCATCATGGACAGGGAATGGAGGCTATGGCTACACCTTC. This encodes CASSSWTGNGGYGYTF.